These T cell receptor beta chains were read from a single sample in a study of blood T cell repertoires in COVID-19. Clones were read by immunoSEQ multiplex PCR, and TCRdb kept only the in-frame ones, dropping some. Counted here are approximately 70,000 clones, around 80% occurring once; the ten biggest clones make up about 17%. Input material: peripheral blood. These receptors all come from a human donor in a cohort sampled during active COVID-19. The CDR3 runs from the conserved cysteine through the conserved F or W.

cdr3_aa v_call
CASSLGTGQGSGGYTF TRBV5-1
CASSLAREYTEAFF TRBV5-4
CATSPLGGGYYGYTF TRBV15
CASSPGSNQPQHF TRBV18
CASSYKGGQITAFF TRBV13
CAISESIGAGELFF TRBV10-3
CASSLSRIKQGKLFF TRBV7-9
CASSLGPGQTGYEQYF TRBV5-1
CASSDSKLGCHYQPQHF TRBV6-4
CASSLGDSLYYEQYF TRBV5-1
CASSPRTAGGYGYTF TRBV4-1
CASSQGRRQGNSPLHF TRBV14
CASSQLGQGSGELFF TRBV14
CAIRGRQGVGYEQYF TRBV10-3
CASSSGGAPYEQYF TRBV7-9
CASSVDRIRVGTQYF TRBV27
CASSEAGGGNSPLHF TRBV2
CASSRTSTVETQYF TRBV27
CASSLNPRGEAFF TRBV7-2
CASSLGAQPGDEQYF TRBV5-1
CASSAPGSEQYF TRBV7-3
CASSQTEISGYTF TRBV4-3
CASMPGTAVPGANVLTF TRBV2
CSVEISSYEQYF TRBV29-1
CASSSDRRPFF TRBV25-1
CASSQLRENTEAFF TRBV6-5
CATSLEPRGGYEQYF TRBV15
CASSSGGVGYEQYF TRBV27
CASSPGQGTYGYTF TRBV18
CASTPRGFGGGETQYF TRBV27
CASVLDSPLRSLAKNIQYF TRBV12-5
CASSWTGDTEAFF TRBV6-5
CASSWAGTGNNEQFF TRBV5-1
CASSRQSNQPQHF TRBV5-6
CASSPPGPIRVDEQFF TRBV19
CASSMERRLSMVYTF TRBV19
CASSIAGLNTEAFF TRBV19
CASGLTQGNTEAFF TRBV12-5
CASSIRTGINTEAFF TRBV5-1
CAWIFRGQESF TRBV30
CASSRGAVLNEKLFF TRBV5-5
CAISRDRTEAFF TRBV10-3
CASSLQPGQMNTEAFF TRBV7-2
CASETTTGGGETQYF TRBV25-1
CASRDNQGAEAFF TRBV4-1
CATLPYGGYEQYF TRBV10-3
CASSFESSYEQYF TRBV5-1
CASSPDPLSGTNPAQYF TRBV10-2
CSVEGGREGYDTEAFF TRBV29-1
CASSSIQGGAYEQYF TRBV5-4
CASSLDGGLRTQYF TRBV7-2
CASSLFPGGSYEQYF TRBV7-6